A selection of T cell receptor beta chains follows, all from one sample in a study of beta chain features in type 1 diabetes. TCRdb's copy holds only in-frame clones and misses some; the assay was immunoSEQ multiplex PCR. The sample yields 500,000 to 800,000 clones, around 12% seen once. The sequenced material came from naive CD4+ T cells from blood. These TCRs come from a young man with type 1 diabetes. The CDR3 runs from the conserved cysteine through the conserved F or W. A D gene is named only where the DNA matches it firmly. A clone size is listed for some rows: how often the clone was seen (once, few, many), or a class if it is expanded.

j_gene	d_gene	abundance	v_gene	CDR3aa	CDR3nt
TRBJ1-6	TRBD1	few	TRBV5-1	CASRVRQGHNSPLHF	TGCGCCAGCAGGGTTAGACAGGGCCATAATTCACCCCTCCACTTT
TRBJ2-7	TRBD2	-	TRBV7-2	CASSLEGLAGPEQYF	TGTGCCAGCAGCTTAGAGGGACTAGCGGGTCCCGAGCAGTACTTC
TRBJ1-2	-	-	TRBV29-1	CSVVQGRRGYTF	TGCAGCGTTGTACAGGGACGAAGAGGCTACACCTTC
TRBJ2-5	-	few	TRBV11-2	CASSLERETQYF	TGTGCCAGCAGCTTAGAAAGGGAGACCCAGTACTTC
TRBJ2-1	-	few	TRBV11-2	CASSLDSSKQFF	TGTGCCAGCAGCTTAGATTCTTCTAAGCAGTTCTTC
TRBJ1-3	-	-	TRBV6-1	CASSAGGGMLPGNTIYF	TGTGCCAGCAGTGCCGGCGGGGGGATGTTGCCTGGAAACACCATATATTTT
TRBJ2-5	TRBD2	few	TRBV7-2	CASGPRLADKETQYF	TGTGCCAGCGGCCCTAGACTAGCGGATAAAGAGACCCAGTACTTC
TRBJ1-2	TRBD1	few	TRBV2	CASSWTGRNYGYTF	TGTGCCAGCAGTTGGACAGGCCGTAACTATGGCTACACCTTC
TRBJ1-2	-	-	TRBV14	CASSPNWDYGYTF	TGTGCCAGCAGCCCGAACTGGGACTATGGCTACACCTTC
TRBJ1-2	-	-	TRBV27	CASSLSLSYGYTF	TGTGCCAGCAGTTTATCTCTCAGCTATGGCTACACCTTC
TRBJ1-3	-	-	TRBV29-1	CSVEGGPLPGNTIYF	TGCAGCGTTGAAGGGGGACCGCTACCCGGAAACACCATATATTTT
TRBJ1-4	-	few	TRBV10-3	CAISENNEKLFF	TGTGCCATCAGTGAGAATAATGAAAAACTGTTTTTT
TRBJ1-1	-	few	TRBV29-1	CSGGAQTNTEAFF	TGCAGCGGTGGGGCACAGACGAACACTGAAGCTTTCTTT
TRBJ2-3	TRBD2	few	TRBV10-3	CAISARTSGYTDTQYF	TGTGCCATCAGTGCCCGGACTAGCGGTTATACAGATACGCAGTATTTT
TRBJ1-6	-	few	TRBV2	CASTRGLSGSPLHF	TGTGCCAGCACCAGGGGTCTCTCGGGTTCACCCCTCCACTTT
TRBJ2-2	-	few	TRBV21-1	CASSDHTNTGELFF	TGTGCCAGCAGCGATCATACTAACACCGGGGAGCTGTTTTTT
TRBJ2-2	TRBD1	-	TRBV10-3	CAISGTGKNGGELFF	TGTGCCATCAGCGGGACAGGGAAAAATGGCGGGGAGCTGTTTTTT
TRBJ1-2	-	few	TRBV9	CASSTTGHPNYGYTF	TGTGCCAGCAGTACAACGGGACACCCGAACTATGGCTACACCTTC
TRBJ2-7	-	-	TRBV29-1	CSATGGINTYEQYF	TGCAGCGCAACAGGAGGGATTAACACCTACGAGCAGTACTTC
TRBJ1-1	-	-	TRBV4-1	CASSLQGGGNTEAFF	TGCGCCAGCAGCCTACAGGGAGGGGGAAACACTGAAGCTTTCTTT
TRBJ1-5	TRBD1	few	TRBV30	CAWSGTDNQPQHF	TGTGCCTGGAGCGGGACAGATAATCAGCCCCAGCATTTT
TRBJ1-5	-	-	TRBV30	CAWSTSQGLHNQPQHF	TGTGCCTGGAGTACTTCGCAGGGACTGCACAATCAGCCCCAGCATTTT
TRBJ2-2	-	-	TRBV5-6	CATHGGGRSTGELFF	TGTGCCACTCACGGAGGGGGTCGCAGCACCGGGGAGCTGTTTTTT
TRBJ1-4	-	few	TRBV7-2	CASSLVTGQQEKLFF	TGTGCCAGCAGCTTAGTAACAGGGCAGCAGGAAAAACTGTTTTTT
TRBJ2-5	-	few	TRBV7-9	CASSSPDFGSETQYF	TGTGCCAGCAGCTCGCCAGATTTCGGGTCGGAGACCCAGTACTTC
TRBJ1-6	-	-	TRBV2	CASSEGTVGGNSPLHF	TGTGCCAGCAGTGAAGGTACGGTGGGGGGGAACTCACCCCTCCACTTT
TRBJ1-6	-	-	TRBV28	CASSLTGGLWEPLHF	TGTGCCAGCAGTTTAACGGGGGGCCTGTGGGAACCCCTCCACTTT
TRBJ2-5	TRBD1	-	TRBV6-6	CASSYGGQGEETQYF	TGTGCCAGCAGTTACGGGGGACAGGGAGAAGAGACCCAGTACTTC
TRBJ2-3	TRBD2	-	TRBV28	CASSLRLAGGTDTQYF	TGTGCCAGCAGTTTAAGGCTAGCGGGGGGCACAGATACGCAGTATTTT
TRBJ2-2	TRBD1	-	TRBV7-3	CASSLTQGAGGELFF	TGTGCCAGCAGCCTAACCCAGGGGGCTGGCGGGGAGCTGTTTTTT
TRBJ2-1	TRBD2	few	TRBV5-1	CASSQVAGIDYNEQFF	TGCGCCAGCAGCCAGGTAGCGGGGATAGACTACAATGAGCAGTTCTTC
TRBJ1-5	-	-	TRBV7-2	CASSLALLQGETGQPQHF	TGTGCCAGCAGCTTAGCCCTCCTACAGGGCGAGACTGGTCAGCCCCAGCATTTT
TRBJ1-5	-	-	TRBV18	CASSPSQRNQPQHF	TGTGCCAGCTCACCTTCACAGCGTAATCAGCCCCAGCATTTT
TRBJ2-1	-	few	TRBV4-3	CASSQVGRGWDNEQFF	TGCGCCAGCAGCCAAGTTGGGCGGGGCTGGGACAATGAGCAGTTCTTC
TRBJ1-5	-	-	TRBV6-6	CASSYSRGNQPQHF	TGTGCCAGCAGTTACTCGCGGGGAAATCAGCCCCAGCATTTT
TRBJ2-5	TRBD2	-	TRBV7-2	CASRLTSGGAGETQYF	TGTGCCAGCAGACTGACTAGCGGGGGGGCCGGAGAGACCCAGTACTTC
TRBJ2-1	TRBD1	few	TRBV27	CASSLGLGQGSGNEQFF	TGTGCCAGCAGTCTCGGCCTTGGACAGGGCTCCGGGAATGAGCAGTTCTTC
TRBJ2-7	-	few	TRBV6-5	CASRWGRDSYEQYF	TGTGCCAGCAGGTGGGGTCGGGACTCCTACGAGCAGTACTTC
TRBJ2-2	TRBD1	few	TRBV7-6	CASSFSRRQGPGELFF	TGTGCCAGCAGTTTCTCCCGAAGACAGGGGCCCGGGGAGCTGTTTTTT
TRBJ1-2	-	-	TRBV14	CASSRGNNYGYTF	TGTGCCAGCAGCCGAGGGAATAACTATGGCTACACCTTC
TRBJ2-7	TRBD1	few	TRBV2	CASSFDRGLNEQYF	TGTGCCAGCAGTTTTGACAGGGGGCTCAACGAGCAGTACTTC
TRBJ2-2	TRBD2	few	TRBV18	CASSPPGGATNTGELFF	TGTGCCAGCTCACCTCCCGGGGGGGCAACGAACACCGGGGAGCTGTTTTTT
TRBJ2-5	-	few	TRBV7-9	CASNQPRGGETQYF	TGTGCCAGCAATCAACCCCGGGGCGGTGAGACCCAGTACTTC
TRBJ2-7	-	-	TRBV7-2	CASSPTTGGAYEQYF	TGTGCCAGCAGCCCGACAACCGGAGGGGCCTACGAGCAGTACTTC
TRBJ1-2	-	few	TRBV11-2	CASRAVGMDYGYTF	TGTGCCAGCAGAGCAGTGGGGATGGACTATGGCTACACCTTC
TRBJ1-3	TRBD1	-	TRBV25-1	CASNSGGSGNTIYF	TGTGCCAGCAACTCAGGGGGCTCTGGAAACACCATATATTTT
TRBJ1-2	TRBD1	few	TRBV7-2	CASSQWDRGNYGYTF	TGTGCCAGCAGCCAGTGGGACAGGGGGAACTATGGCTACACCTTC
TRBJ2-3	TRBD2	few	TRBV7-6	CASSPRDYTDTQYF	TGTGCCAGCAGCCCGAGGGACTACACAGATACGCAGTATTTT
TRBJ2-3	-	-	TRBV2	CASSRDQNTDTQYF	TGTGCCAGCAGCCGGGACCAAAACACAGATACGCAGTATTTT
TRBJ1-1	TRBD1	few	TRBV29-1	CSVKQGTEAFF	TGCAGCGTAAAACAGGGGACTGAAGCTTTCTTT
TRBJ2-1	-	few	TRBV10-3	CAVGARDSYNEQFF	TGTGCCGTTGGGGCGAGGGACTCCTACAATGAGCAGTTCTTC
TRBJ2-6	-	-	TRBV14	CASSQLGREGSGANVLTF	TGTGCCAGCAGCCAATTGGGCCGCGAGGGATCTGGGGCCAACGTCCTGACTTTC
TRBJ1-2	-	few	TRBV19	CASTEANGYTF	TGTGCCAGTACTGAGGCGAACGGCTACACCTTC
TRBJ1-6	-	-	TRBV29-1	CSVASGENSPLHF	TGCAGCGTTGCTTCAGGGGAGAATTCACCCCTCCACTTT
TRBJ2-7	TRBD1	-	TRBV29-1	CSADEGQGVNEQYF	TGCAGCGCCGACGAGGGACAGGGGGTGAACGAGCAGTACTTC
TRBJ1-4	-	few	TRBV29-1	CIGREGEKLFF	TGCATCGGCCGAGAAGGGGAAAAACTGTTTTTT
TRBJ2-1	-	-	TRBV5-1	CASTRSSYNEQFF	TGCGCCAGCACGAGGAGCTCCTACAATGAGCAGTTCTTC
TRBJ2-7	TRBD1	few	TRBV7-9	CASSFLTGNYEQYF	TGTGCCAGCAGCTTCTTGACAGGGAACTACGAGCAGTACTTC
TRBJ2-1	-	few	TRBV11-2	CASSRFRPSSYNEQFF	TGTGCCAGCAGCCGCTTCCGGCCCAGCTCCTACAATGAGCAGTTCTTC